The 18 T cell receptor beta chains given below trace back to one sample, sequenced in a study of blood T cell repertoires in COVID-19. Using immunoSEQ multiplex PCR, the repertoire was profiled, and TCRdb retains in-frame clones only, with some absent. Among roughly 55,000 clones listed, around 87% were seen once. Sequencing was performed on peripheral blood. Receptors were obtained from a man aged 50 to 60 with active COVID-19.

The chain has TRBV12-3 or TRBV12-4 and TRBJ2-1, with D unclear. The CDR3 is 13 amino acids. V dropped 1 base and J dropped 8 bases, with 9 bases sitting between them. The CDR3 DNA follows: TGTGCCAGCAGTTTAGGGTCCCGGGATGAGCAGTTCTTC. Protein: CASSLGSRDEQFF.

This chain uses TRBV15 with TRBJ2-1, with 10 bases that match TRBD2. Germline CDR1 is LNHNV and CDR2 is YYDKDF (reference sequence). The CDR3 totals 21 residues. The trim removed 0 bases at V and 0 bases at J, leaving 14 bases unmatched. The DNA for the CDR3 is TGTGCCACCAGCAGAGATGGGGTTAGGCTAGCGGGGGCCAGCTCCTACAATGAGCAGTTCTTC. This gives the protein CATSRDGVRLAGASSYNEQFF.

The chain links TRBV28 to TRBJ1-2; 7 nucleotides line up with TRBD1. Germline assignment: CDR1 MDHEN and CDR2 SYDVKM. V lost 3 bases, J lost 0 bases, and 7 bases stayed unmatched. The CDR3 consists of 16 residues. CDR3 amino acids: CASSFPPGGPNYGYTF. Written as DNA, the CDR3 is TGTGCCAGCAGTTTTCCCCCAGGGGGACCTAACTATGGCTACACCTTC.

V usage is TRBV4-1 and J usage is TRBJ2-1; D might be TRBD2 (7 bases). This CDR3 contains 16 residues. Germline lookup yields CDR1 MGHRA and CDR2 YSYEKL. Between the trimmed V and J ends, which lost 1 base and 6 bases, there was a span of 16 bases. DNA for the CDR3: TGCGCCAGCAGCCAAGGGTGGGGGGGGCCATTCAATGAGCAGTTCTTC. It translates to CASSQGWGGPFNEQFF.

This chain joins TRBV7-2 and TRBJ1-1, with 8 bases fitting TRBD1. Losses at the gene ends were 5 bases for V and 3 bases for J; bases not matched to a gene: 8. The CDR3 is 15 residues long. CDR1 and CDR2 from the germline V gene are SGHTA and FQGNSA. The CDR3, as DNA: TGTGCCAGCAGCCAAGGACAGGGTTTGTACACTGAAGCTTTCTTT. Amino acids: CASSQGQGLYTEAFF.

The V gene is TRBV18, the J gene TRBJ2-7; possibly TRBD1 for D (5 bases). The germline V and J ends were trimmed by 3 bases and 6 bases, with 15 bases remaining between them. Germline values: CDR1 KGHSH, CDR2 LQKENI. This CDR3 is built from 14 residues. The chain's CDR3 is CASSPGGASSEQYF. Here the CDR3 DNA reads TGTGCCAGCTCACCGGGTGGGGCGTCGAGCGAGCAGTACTTC.

The V gene is TRBV23-1, the J gene TRBJ2-3; 10 bases fit TRBD1. TRBV23-1 is labeled an ORF, and its function is uncertain. V was clipped by 8 bases and J by 0 bases; unmatched bases: 11. The CDR3 consists of 17 residues. The CDR3 DNA follows: TGCGCCAGCGGAGATACCGGGACAGGGGTTAGCACAGATACGCAGTATTTT. Translated: CASGDTGTGVSTDTQYF.

The chain combines TRBV2 with TRBJ2-4, with D maybe TRBD1 (5 bases). With 3 bases removed from V and 8 bases from J, the gap between germline ends came to 8 bases. From germline, CDR1 is SNHLY and CDR2 FYNNEI. The CDR3 is 12 residues long. CDR3 nucleotides: TGTGCCAGCAGTGACAGGGATGACATTCAGTACTTC. It specifies CASSDRDDIQYF. The whole variable domain, remainder taken from reference TRBV2 and TRBJ2-4, is EPEVTQTPSHQVTQMGQEVILRCVPISNHLYFYWYRQILGQKVEFLVSFYNNEISEKSEIFDDQFSVERPDGSNFTLKIRSTKLEDSAMYFCASSDRDDIQYFGAGTRLSVL.

The rearrangement joins TRBV5-1 to TRBJ2-1, with 11 bases that match TRBD1. This CDR3 comprises 15 residues. The germline V gene has CDR1 SGHRS and CDR2 YFSETQ. J gave up 3 bases and V 4 bases, and 3 bases lay outside the gene matches. CDR3: CASSTGTGGYNEQFF. The CDR3 DNA is TGCGCCAGCAGCACCGGGACAGGGGGCTACAATGAGCAGTTCTTC. Based on the CDR3 plus reference TRBV5-1 and TRBJ2-1, the full variable domain is KAGVTQTPRYLIKTRGQQVTLSCSPISGHRSVSWYQQTPGQGLQFLFEYFSETQRNKGNFPGRFSGRQFSNSRSEMNVSTLELGDSALYLCASSTGTGGYNEQFFGPGTRLTVL.

The V and J genes are TRBV27 and TRBJ1-1, with no clear D. V lost 4 bases and J 2 bases, leaving 29 bases between the germline ends. The germline CDR1 and CDR2 sequences are MNHEY and SMNVEV (reference sequence). This CDR3 has 20 residues. The CDR3 sequence: CASSSLLVRTSLGLNTEAFF. CDR3 DNA: TGTGCCAGCAGTTCCCTACTGGTCCGCACGTCCCTGGGCCTTAACACTGAAGCTTTCTTT.

The chain joins TRBV27 to TRBJ2-7; TRBD1 agrees at 7 bases. The V gene's germline CDR1 is MNHEY and CDR2 SMNVEV (reference sequence). The trim removed 6 bases at V and 2 bases at J, leaving 10 bases unmatched. There are 15 residues in the CDR3. CDR3 protein: CASSFGTGDPYEQYF. The CDR3 bases are TGTGCCAGCAGCTTCGGCACAGGGGACCCCTACGAGCAGTACTTC.

The rearrangement joins TRBV19 to TRBJ1-5; D is ambiguous. The CDR3 has 15 amino acids. V was trimmed by 2 bases and J by 6 bases, leaving 14 bases between them. Looked up from germline, CDR1 is LNHDA and CDR2 is SQIVND (reference sequence). The CDR3 loop reads CASSIRIMTGQPQHF. The CDR3 DNA follows: TGTGCCAGTAGTATACGTATAATGACGGGTCAGCCCCAGCATTTT.

The chain is built from TRBV4-1 and TRBJ2-6; D is possibly TRBD1 (6 bases). The CDR3 is 17 residues long. V was pared by 4 bases and J by 0 bases, with 13 bases between. The germline CDR1 and CDR2 sequences are MGHRA and YSYEKL. The CDR3 DNA reads TGCGCCAGCAGCCTCCGACAGGCCCGCTCTGGGGCCAACGTCCTGACTTTC. This gives the protein CASSLRQARSGANVLTF.

In this sample, this clone turned up once. The chain uses TRBV27 and TRBJ2-1, with 7 bases that match TRBD1. Trimming at V came to 7 bases and at J to 4 bases, leaving 7 bases not matched to a gene. This CDR3 has 14 amino acids. Germline V lookup: CDR1 MNHEY, CDR2 SMNVEV (reference sequence). The CDR3 here is CASKVTGLYNEQFF. In DNA form, the CDR3 reads TGTGCCAGCAAGGTGACAGGGCTGTACAATGAGCAGTTCTTC.

The rearrangement joins TRBV5-1 to TRBJ2-3, with 7 bases lining up with TRBD1. CDR1 is SGHRS, CDR2 YFSETQ, per germline. This CDR3 spans 16 amino acids. Losses at the gene ends were 4 bases for V and 0 bases for J; bases not matched to a gene: 8. This CDR3 is CASSPDPGQSTDTQYF. CDR3 in DNA: TGCGCCAGCAGCCCAGACCCGGGACAGAGCACAGATACGCAGTATTTT.

The rearrangement uses TRBV6-5 and TRBJ2-1; 7 nucleotides line up with TRBD2. The germline CDR1 and CDR2 sequences are MNHEY and SVGAGI. V shed 6 bases, J shed 8 bases, and the junction held 7 bases outside the gene matches. The CDR3 length is 13 residues. The CDR3 reads CASRTPGGDEQFF. The CDR3 nucleotides read TGTGCCAGCAGGACACCGGGGGGTGATGAGCAGTTCTTC.

V usage is TRBV5-1 and J usage is TRBJ2-2; 7 bases line up with TRBD1. There are 13 residues in the CDR3. Germline trimming cut 4 bases from V and 6 bases from J; bases unmatched to any gene: 3. Germline V lookup: CDR1 SGHRS, CDR2 YFSETQ. CDR3 in DNA: TGCGCCAGCAGCCAAGACAGGGCCGGGGAGCTGTTTTTT. Its protein is CASSQDRAGELFF.

This chain joins TRBV6-5 and TRBJ1-2; tentative D call: TRBD1 (6 bases). Germline values: CDR1 MNHEY, CDR2 SVGAGI. The germline V and J ends were trimmed by 6 bases and 8 bases, with 16 bases remaining between them. This CDR3 has 13 amino acids. The CDR3 reads CASRQTGDRGYTF. The CDR3 DNA reads TGTGCCAGCAGGCAGACAGGCGATAGAGGCTACACCTTC.